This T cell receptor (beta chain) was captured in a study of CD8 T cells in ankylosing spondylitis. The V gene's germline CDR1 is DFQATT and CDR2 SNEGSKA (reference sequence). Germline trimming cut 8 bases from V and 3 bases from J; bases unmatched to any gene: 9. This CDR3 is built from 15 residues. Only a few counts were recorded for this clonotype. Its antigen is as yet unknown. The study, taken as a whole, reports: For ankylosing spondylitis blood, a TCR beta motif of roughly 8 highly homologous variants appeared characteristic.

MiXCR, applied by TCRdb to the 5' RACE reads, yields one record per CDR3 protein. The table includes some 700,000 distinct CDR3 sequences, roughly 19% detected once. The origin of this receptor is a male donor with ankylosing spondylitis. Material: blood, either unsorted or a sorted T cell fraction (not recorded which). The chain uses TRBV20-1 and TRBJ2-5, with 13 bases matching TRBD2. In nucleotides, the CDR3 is TGCAGTCACCAAGGGGGACTAGCGGGAAAAGAGACCCAGTACTTC. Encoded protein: CSHQGGLAGKETQYF.